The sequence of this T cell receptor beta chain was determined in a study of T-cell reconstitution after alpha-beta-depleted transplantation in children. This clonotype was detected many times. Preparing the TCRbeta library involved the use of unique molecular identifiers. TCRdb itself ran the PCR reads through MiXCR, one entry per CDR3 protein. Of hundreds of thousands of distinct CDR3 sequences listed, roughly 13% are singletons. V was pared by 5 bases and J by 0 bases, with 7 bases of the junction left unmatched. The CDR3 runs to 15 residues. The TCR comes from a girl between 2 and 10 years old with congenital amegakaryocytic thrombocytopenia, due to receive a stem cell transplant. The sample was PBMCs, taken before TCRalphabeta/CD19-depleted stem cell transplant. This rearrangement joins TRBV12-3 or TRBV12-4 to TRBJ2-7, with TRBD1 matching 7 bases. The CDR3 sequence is CASSPPQGSSYEQYF. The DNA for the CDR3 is TGTGCCAGCAGTCCACCACAGGGGAGCTCCTACGAGCAGTACTTC.